Here is one T cell receptor (beta chain) with its context. Primers: 60 Vbeta forward and 13 Jbeta reverse. Generated by immunoSEQ multiplex PCR, the TCRdb table keeps only in-frame clones and is missing some. This table has some 190,000 clones, around 79% appearing once. This sample was taken from a study of cytomegalovirus exposure and HLA in healthy donors. Germline V gene sequence: CDR1 LGHNA, CDR2 YSLEER. This CDR3 spans 13 amino acids. The J segment lost 6 bases and the V segment lost 6 bases, leaving 5 bases of the junction unmatched. Sequencing used PBMCs. The rearrangement links TRBV4-3 to TRBJ2-3, with 8 bases identical to TRBD1. The sequence came from a woman aged 50 to 65 in good health and CMV-seronegative. The CDR3 nucleotides read TGCGCCAGCAGAGCGACAGGGGTCGATACGCAGTATTTT. Protein: CASRATGVDTQYF.